This T cell receptor (beta chain) was documented in a study of response to subunit inactivated influenza vaccine. Notes on the study in general: Researchers suggested that each seasonal influenza vaccination recruits few new T cells.

Concerning this clonotype: The antigen remains unidentified.

The J segment lost 5 bases and the V segment lost 3 bases, leaving 11 bases of the junction unmatched. The CDR3 runs to 16 residues. From germline, CDR1 is SGHTA and CDR2 FQGNSA. MiXCR was run by TCRdb on the RT-PCR reads, yielding one entry per CDR3 protein. The repertoire holds some 550,000 distinct CDR3 sequences, roughly 25% seen once, with 2.5% to 3% in the top ten. This same sample was also taken into another study, of T cells expressing NK-cell markers. From that second work: As the method of synthesis, 5'RACE template switching with UMIs yielded TCR beta cDNA. Seven HCMV-seropositive donors and one seronegative donor made up the eight sequenced donors. The study found these clonotypes also leading the CD3+CD56-NKG2C+ fraction in four donors.

The origin of this receptor is a man aged 50 to 59 who received an inactivated influenza vaccine. The sample in question was CD4+ T cells sorted from PBMCs, obtained about 13 days after vaccination. J is TRBJ2-5 and V is TRBV7-2; TRBD1 matches 8 bases. The CDR3 coding sequence is TGTGCCAGCAGCTTCAATGGGCAGGGGGCCCGGGAGACCCAGTACTTC. This gives the protein CASSFNGQGARETQYF. Looking up the rest from reference TRBV7-2 and TRBJ2-5 gives the full variable domain: GAGVSQSPSNKVTEKGKDVELRCDPISGHTALYWYRQSLGQGLEFLIYFQGNSAPDKSGLPSDRFSAERTGGSVSTLTIQRTQQEDSAVYLCASSFNGQGARETQYFGPGTRLLVL.